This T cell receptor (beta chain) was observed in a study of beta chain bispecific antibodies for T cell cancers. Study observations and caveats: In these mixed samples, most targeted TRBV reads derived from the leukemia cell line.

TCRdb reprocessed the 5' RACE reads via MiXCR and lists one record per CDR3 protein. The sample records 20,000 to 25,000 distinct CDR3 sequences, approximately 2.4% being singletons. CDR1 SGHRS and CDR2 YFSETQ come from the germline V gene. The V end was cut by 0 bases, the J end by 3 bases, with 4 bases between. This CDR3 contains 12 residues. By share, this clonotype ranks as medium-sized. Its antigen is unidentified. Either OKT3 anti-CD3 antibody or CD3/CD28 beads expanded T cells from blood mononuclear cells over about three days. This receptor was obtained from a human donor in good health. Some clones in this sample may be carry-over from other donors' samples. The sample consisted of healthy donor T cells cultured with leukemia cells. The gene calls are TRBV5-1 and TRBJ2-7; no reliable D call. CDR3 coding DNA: TGCGCCAGCAGCTTGGGGGGCTACGAGCAGTACTTC. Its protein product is CASSLGGYEQYF.